This TCR beta chain was identified during a study of Graves' ophthalmopathy and Graves' hyperthyroidism. Whole-study results and caveats: A 13-signature model separated ophthalmopathy from stable hyperthyroidism, just over 85% sensitivity, about 81% specificity.

This clonotype was counted many times. Its target is unknown. Hyperthyroidism patients, aged 18 to 65, were newly diagnosed, under 2 months' duration. The authors amplified TCR beta CDR3 regions, and they did so from RNA transcripts for repertoire sequencing. HTBI primers served in a first-round RT-PCR, which a second-round multiplex PCR followed. TCRdb independently ran MiXCR on the multiplex PCR reads; one entry per CDR3 protein. The table includes just over 600,000 distinct CDR3 sequences, approximately 22% detected once. The CDR3 extends over 12 amino acids. V lost 2 bases and J lost 5, with 9 bases in between. The germline CDR1 and CDR2 sequences are SQVTM and ANQGSEA.

The chain carries TRBV29-1 and TRBJ2-5, with unresolved D. The receptor was derived from a woman under 30 with stable Graves' hyperthyroidism. Some clones in this sample may be carry-over from other donors' samples. The sample consisted of peripheral blood. CDR3 residues: CSVESGMETQYF. Here the CDR3 DNA reads TGCAGCGTTGAATCCGGAATGGAGACCCAGTACTTC. Full variable domain (missing parts from reference TRBV29-1 and TRBJ2-5): SAVISQKPSRDICQRGTSLTIQCQVDSQVTMMFWYRQQPGQSLTLIATANQGSEATYESGFVIDKFPISRPNLTFSTLTVSNMSPEDSSIYLCSVESGMETQYFGPGTRLLVL.